This entry lists 23 T cell receptor beta chains sequenced from one sample in a study of blood T cell dynamics during melanoma immunotherapy. Time point given: pre-treatment baseline. The assay was immunoSEQ multiplex PCR, and TCRdb's table has in-frame clones only and misses some. The sample has a few thousand clones, roughly 86% seen once. This sample comprised blood, obtained from a patient treated with checkpoint blockade. These receptors were taken from a human donor with melanoma.

The chain couples TRBV5-1 to TRBJ1-3; D may be TRBD1 (6 bases). Trimming pared 4 bases from V and 0 bases from J, leaving 14 bases between. The germline V gene has CDR1 SGHRS and CDR2 YFSETQ. CDR3 length equals 16 residues. The CDR3 is CASSPGQTGSGNTIYF. CDR3 bases: TGCGCCAGCAGCCCCGGACAGACAGGCTCTGGAAACACCATATATTTT.

This clone was detected only a few times. The genes are TRBV5-4 and TRBJ2-7; 7 nucleotides align to TRBD1. The CDR3 has 14 residues. V gave up 2 bases and J gave up 4 bases; unmatched junction bases: 6. Germline V gene sequence: CDR1 SGHNT, CDR2 YYREEE (reference sequence). DNA of the CDR3: TGTGCCAGCAGCTTCGGGACAGATGGATACGAGCAGTACTTC. Amino acids: CASSFGTDGYEQYF.

V usage is TRBV27 and J usage is TRBJ2-7; TRBD1 is a possible D gene (6 bases). Germline CDR1 reads MNHEY; CDR2 reads SMNVEV (reference sequence). The CDR3 loop spans 15 amino acids. The V end lost 3 bases, the J end lost 2 bases, and 14 bases lay between the germline ends. This CDR3 is CASSFQGSSPYEQYF. CDR3 DNA: TGTGCCAGCAGTTTCCAGGGGTCATCCCCCTACGAGCAGTACTTC.

The rearrangement links TRBV27 to TRBJ1-2; 8 nucleotides agree with TRBD1. Germline CDR1 MNHEY, CDR2 SMNVEV (reference sequence). The V gene end was trimmed by 1 base and the J gene end by 1 base; junction bases not matched to a gene: 8. The CDR3 extends over 17 amino acids. For the CDR3, the DNA is TGTGCCAGCAGTTTATTCCGGGACAGGATCCATAACTATGGCTACACCTTC. It specifies CASSLFRDRIHNYGYTF.

The chain has TRBV6-5 and TRBJ2-6; D remains unclear. CDR1 MNHEY and CDR2 SVGAGI come from the germline V gene. The CDR3 extends over 15 amino acids. V was shortened by 0 bases and J by 2 bases, with 5 bases between the two germline ends. As DNA, the CDR3 is TGTGCCAGCAGTTACTCACTCGCTGGGGCCAACGTCCTGACTTTC. It codes for CASSYSLAGANVLTF.

The gene calls are TRBV5-5 and TRBJ2-3; no clear D. The V end lost 2 bases, the J end lost 4 bases, and 8 bases lay between the germline ends. Germline V gene data show CDR1 as SGHKS and CDR2 as YYEKEE (reference sequence). The CDR3 spans 13 residues. The CDR3 DNA reads TGTGCCAGCAGCTTTGGGGTTGCAGATACGCAGTATTTT. Translation gives CASSFGVADTQYF.

This clone was seen a handful of times. The rearrangement uses TRBV6-6 and TRBJ1-5; 10 bases match TRBD1. Germline assignment: CDR1 MNHNY and CDR2 SVGAGI (reference sequence). The V gene end was trimmed by 7 bases and the J gene end by 5 bases; junction bases not matched to a gene: 8. This CDR3 has 15 amino acids. The CDR3 sequence is CASTRTGGEDQPQHF. The DNA for the CDR3 is TGTGCCAGCACCCGGACAGGGGGGGAAGATCAGCCCCAGCATTTT.

The J gene is TRBJ1-6, the V gene TRBV27; 11 bases map to TRBD1. CDR3 length: 19 residues. V was pared by 4 bases and J by 0 bases, with 8 bases of the junction left unmatched. CDR1 and CDR2 from the germline V gene are MNHEY and SMNVEV (reference sequence). CDR3 sequence: CASSSRTGGAGSYNSPLHF. Written as DNA, the CDR3 is TGTGCCAGCAGTTCCCGGACAGGGGGCGCGGGCTCCTATAATTCACCCCTCCACTTT.

The CDR3 here is CASSLASTGGGYTF. Here the CDR3 DNA reads TGTGCCAGCAGCTTGGCCTCCACAGGGGGAGGCTACACCTTC. This chain links TRBV5-6 with TRBJ1-2, with 8 bases identical to TRBD1. CDR3 length: 14 residues. Looked up from germline, CDR1 is SGHDT and CDR2 is YYEEEE. V shed 0 bases and J 8 bases; nucleotides not matched to a gene: 6.

The chain joins TRBV29-1 to TRBJ2-3; 11 bases match TRBD2. Germline V gene data show CDR1 as SQVTM and CDR2 as ANQGSEA. This CDR3 is built from 15 residues. Trimming took 1 base from V and 1 from J; bases not matched to a gene: 1. The CDR3 sequence is CSVEGLAGRTDTQYF. DNA of the CDR3: TGCAGCGTTGAAGGACTAGCGGGACGCACAGATACGCAGTATTTT.

By share, this clone ranks as large. V usage is TRBV7-3 and J usage is TRBJ1-1, with a possible D match to TRBD1 (5 bases). CDR3 size: 16 residues. Germline V gene data show CDR1 as SGHTA and CDR2 as FQGTGA. The V end was cut by 1 base, the J end by 0 bases, with 12 bases between. The CDR3 protein is CASSLKIGAMNTEAFF. The CDR3 DNA is TGTGCCAGCAGCTTAAAGATCGGGGCCATGAACACTGAAGCTTTCTTT.

The chain combines TRBV2 with TRBJ1-3; TRBD1 agrees at 8 bases. CDR3 size: 15 residues. The germline CDR1 and CDR2 sequences are SNHLY and FYNNEI. V lost 5 bases to trimming and J lost 2 bases; unmatched junction nucleotides: 5. The CDR3 sequence is CASSRDRGPGNTIYF. DNA of the CDR3: TGTGCCAGCAGTCGCGACAGGGGTCCTGGAAACACCATATATTTT.

J is TRBJ1-6 and V is TRBV4-3, with D unresolved. The CDR3 contains 14 residues. V lost 4 bases, J lost 10 bases, and 14 bases lay in between. Germline V gene data show CDR1 as LGHNA and CDR2 as YSLEER. CDR3 protein: CASSPRTVESPLHF. As DNA, the CDR3 is TGCGCCAGCAGCCCGAGGACCGTTGAATCACCCCTCCACTTT.

This chain connects TRBV7-2 to TRBJ2-5; D may be TRBD2 (6 bases). Trimming left V 5 bases short and J 4 bases short, with 17 bases between. The CDR3 runs to 15 residues. Germline assignment: CDR1 SGHTA and CDR2 FQGNSA. The CDR3 protein is CASSPLRGVAETQYF. The CDR3, as DNA: TGTGCCAGCAGCCCCCTCCGCGGGGTAGCAGAGACCCAGTACTTC.

The CDR3 DNA follows: TGTGCCAGCTCCCCAGTAGCGGGAGCCCTCAATGAGCAGTTCTTC. Translating it yields CASSPVAGALNEQFF. The chain has TRBV18 and TRBJ2-1, with 9 bases lining up with TRBD2. V trimming: 6 bases; J trimming: 6 bases; junction bases outside the gene matches: 9. Per germline, CDR1 KGHSH and CDR2 LQKENI. CDR3 length: 15 residues.

The chain employs TRBV5-1 and TRBJ2-7; possibly TRBD1 for D (5 bases). CDR3 size: 14 residues. Trimming removed 0 bases at V and 2 bases at J, with 9 bases between. Germline V gene lookup returns CDR1 SGHRS and CDR2 YFSETQ. CDR3 sequence (DNA): TGCGCCAGCAGCTTGGACAGGAGAGCCTACGAGCAGTACTTC. The encoded protein is CASSLDRRAYEQYF.

The rearrangement joins TRBV9 to TRBJ2-1, with 8 bases lining up with TRBD1. Germline V gene lookup returns CDR1 SGDLS and CDR2 YYNGEE. V shed 4 bases and J 0 bases; nucleotides not matched to a gene: 9. This CDR3 is 17 amino acids long. CDR3 sequence (DNA): TGTGCCAGCAGCACCGCCGGGACAGGAAGCTCCTACAATGAGCAGTTCTTC. Its protein product is CASSTAGTGSSYNEQFF.

The V and J genes are TRBV6-4 and TRBJ2-2; no firm D call. The germline V gene has CDR1 MRHNA and CDR2 SNTAGT. Trimming cost V 4 bases and J 1 base, with 7 bases left between them. This CDR3 is built from 14 residues. The DNA of the CDR3 is TGTGCCAGCAGTGGGCAGGAGAACACCGGGGAGCTGTTTTTT. This sequence encodes CASSGQENTGELFF.

The CDR3 sequence: CATSRDVATYGYTF. The DNA for the CDR3 is TGTGCCACCAGCAGAGATGTGGCTACCTATGGCTACACCTTC. This rearrangement joins TRBV15 to TRBJ1-2; no firm D call. The V end was cut by 0 bases, the J end by 4 bases, with 9 bases between. Germline CDR1 is LNHNV and CDR2 is YYDKDF (reference sequence). This CDR3 contains 14 residues.

The V and J genes are TRBV7-3 and TRBJ2-3; D unresolved. Trimming pared 1 base from V and 0 bases from J, leaving 11 bases between. From germline, CDR1 is SGHTA and CDR2 FQGTGA. CDR3 length equals 16 residues. This CDR3 reads CASSLIQRASTDTQYF. The CDR3 region has the DNA TGTGCCAGCAGCTTAATACAACGGGCTAGCACAGATACGCAGTATTTT.

This clone was counted only a few times. CDR3 sequence reads: CASGLAGPNEQFF. The CDR3 DNA reads TGTGCCAGCGGACTAGCGGGACCCAATGAGCAGTTCTTC. This chain joins TRBV6-5 and TRBJ2-1; 12 bases align to TRBD2. Germline V gives CDR1 MNHEY, CDR2 SVGAGI. V lost 8 bases, J lost 6 bases, and 2 bases stayed unmatched. The CDR3 is 13 amino acids.

Regarding this clone: It is unclear where the CDR3 begins or ends on the DNA, so no DNA is shown, and the CDR3 is as TCRdb lists it. The J gene is TRBJ1-2, the V gene TRBV29-1; the table's D gene call, TRBD1, was not cross checked with the DNA. Germline V gene data show CDR1 as SQVTM and CDR2 as ANQGSEA. The CDR3 is 9 residues long, counting both termini. The CDR3 loop is CSVGQGTAF.

The chain employs TRBV28 and TRBJ1-1; TRBD1 is a possible D gene (5 bases). Trimming removed 6 bases at V and 1 base at J, with 9 bases between. The CDR3 has 13 amino acids. Germline CDR1 MDHEN, CDR2 SYDVKM. The CDR3 nucleotides are TGTGCCAGCAGATGGCAGGGGAACACTGAAGCTTTCTTT. The encoded protein is CASRWQGNTEAFF.